This T cell receptor beta chain was documented in a study of blood T cells in healthy people across ages. Using a J-beta primer mix together with a sample-barcoded 5' primer, a second PCR was run for about 7 to 12 cycles. A single record per CDR3 protein comes from TCRdb applying MiXCR to the 5' RACE reads. The sample has just under 900,000 distinct CDR3 sequences, around 28% seen once. Isolated PBMCs totaled at least 6 million in each sample. General study points: More naive CD4+ cells and higher diversity were found in long-lived than in aged donors.

This clonotype was observed many times. Its antigen is currently unknown. The CDR3 totals 11 residues. Germline V gives CDR1 SQVTM, CDR2 ANQGSEA. V was trimmed by 4 bases and J by 2 bases, leaving 6 bases between them. The chain links TRBV29-1 to TRBJ2-7; D gene uncertain. This TCR derives from a woman of 80 years or more in good health. The sequenced sample consisted of blood. DNA for the CDR3: TGCAGCGTTGGAGAGACCTACGAGCAGTACTTC. It translates to CSVGETYEQYF.